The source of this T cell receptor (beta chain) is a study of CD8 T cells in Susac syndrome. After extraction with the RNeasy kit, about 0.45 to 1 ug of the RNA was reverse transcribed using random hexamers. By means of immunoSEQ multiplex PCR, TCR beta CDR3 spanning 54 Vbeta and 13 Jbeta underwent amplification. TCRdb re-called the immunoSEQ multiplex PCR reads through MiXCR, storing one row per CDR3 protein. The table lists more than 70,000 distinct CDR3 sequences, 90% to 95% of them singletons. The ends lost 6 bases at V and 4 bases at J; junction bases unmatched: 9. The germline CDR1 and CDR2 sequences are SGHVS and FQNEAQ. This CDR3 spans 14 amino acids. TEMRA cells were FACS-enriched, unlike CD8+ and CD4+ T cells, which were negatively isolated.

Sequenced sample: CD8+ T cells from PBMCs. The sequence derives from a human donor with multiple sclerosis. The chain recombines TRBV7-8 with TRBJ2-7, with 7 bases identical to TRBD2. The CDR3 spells CASSRGEREYEQYF. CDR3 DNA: TGTGCCAGCAGTCGTGGGGAGCGGGAATACGAGCAGTACTTC. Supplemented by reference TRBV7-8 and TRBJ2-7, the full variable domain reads GAGVSQSPRYKVAKRGQDVALRCDPISGHVSLFWYQQALGQGPEFLTYFQNEAQLDKSGLPSDRFFAERPEGSVSTLKIQRTQQEDSAVYLCASSRGEREYEQYFGPGTRLTVT.